This is a list of T cell receptor beta chains from one sample in a study of CXCR3-negative and CXCR3-positive naive CD8 T cells. TCRdb reworked the 5' RACE reads into one entry per CDR3 protein, no DNA. The sample has around 80,000 distinct CDR3 sequences, and its top ten clones hold about 0.62%. The specimen sequenced was naive CXCR3+ CD8+ T cells from blood. The receptors come from a human donor in good health. Some clones in this sample may be carry-over from other donors' samples. Both conserved end residues are part of each CDR3. Each record gives: J gene, V gene, CDR3 length, CDR3 protein.

J: TRBJ2-7; V: TRBV6-5; length: 14; CDR3: CASSYSSASYEQYF
J: TRBJ1-1; V: TRBV15; length: 15; CDR3: CATSSTRQGPTEAFF
J: TRBJ1-1; V: TRBV6-2/TRBV6-3; length: 14; CDR3: CASTWDRGNTEAFF
J: TRBJ2-3; V: TRBV7-2; length: 15; CDR3: CASSLVKYSTDTQYF
J: TRBJ2-7; V: TRBV7-9; length: 17; CDR3: CASSPAPASLWGYEQYF
J: TRBJ2-1; V: TRBV10-3; length: 16; CDR3: CAISESLAGGPDEQFF
J: TRBJ2-2; V: TRBV20-1; length: 15; CDR3: CSARDGDRGLGELFF
J: TRBJ2-7; V: TRBV20-1; length: 16; CDR3: CSARDLGLAGTYEQYF
J: TRBJ2-3; V: TRBV14; length: 19; CDR3: CASSQQKPAGPLSTDTQYF
J: TRBJ1-1; V: TRBV15; length: 13; CDR3: CATSKGENTEAFF
J: TRBJ1-2; V: TRBV27; length: 12; CDR3: CAAYRAVYGYTF
J: TRBJ2-7; V: TRBV4-2; length: 15; CDR3: CASSQETGGDYEQYF
J: TRBJ2-7; V: TRBV10-3; length: 17; CDR3: CAISEGGQDELSYEQYF
J: TRBJ2-5; V: TRBV5-1; length: 13; CDR3: CASSFRSGETQYF
J: TRBJ2-3; V: TRBV7-3; length: 16; CDR3: CASSLGVAGDTDTQYF
J: TRBJ2-7; V: TRBV5-1; length: 16; CDR3: CASSFDGLPISYEQYF
J: TRBJ1-1; V: TRBV28; length: 13; CDR3: CASSYRTQLEAFF
J: TRBJ2-1; V: TRBV28; length: 14; CDR3: CASSLYDRGGEQFF
J: TRBJ1-2; V: TRBV6-5; length: 18; CDR3: CASSYGTGVARTNYGYTF
J: TRBJ2-5; V: TRBV6-5; length: 15; CDR3: CASSYFPAAQETQYF
J: TRBJ2-2; V: TRBV10-3; length: 11; CDR3: CAISETGELFF
J: TRBJ2-7; V: TRBV5-1; length: 18; CDR3: CASSLGFRRDRGAYEQYF
J: TRBJ2-1; V: TRBV12-3/TRBV12-4; length: 12; CDR3: CASVRGGNEQFF
J: TRBJ1-1; V: TRBV12-3/TRBV12-4; length: 14; CDR3: CASSYGGSGTEAFF
J: TRBJ2-1; V: TRBV28; length: 13; CDR3: CASITPSGDEQFF
J: TRBJ2-7; V: TRBV20-1; length: 15; CDR3: CSARDRTLHSYEQYF
J: TRBJ2-7; V: TRBV5-1; length: 18; CDR3: CASSLNPAGTALPYEQYF
J: TRBJ2-2; V: TRBV6-6; length: 13; CDR3: CASIMGGAGELFF
J: TRBJ2-4; V: TRBV5-1; length: 15; CDR3: CASSFGIQGRDIQYF
J: TRBJ2-1; V: TRBV7-9; length: 15; CDR3: CASSLLGPSYNEQFF
J: TRBJ2-5; V: TRBV27; length: 11; CDR3: CASRPAETQYF
J: TRBJ1-1; V: TRBV7-3; length: 14; CDR3: CASSLIGGGTEAFF
J: TRBJ1-1; V: TRBV7-9; length: 18; CDR3: CASSFPLGGQEMNTEAFF
J: TRBJ2-1; V: TRBV14; length: 16; CDR3: CASSQDRSLRRGEQFF
J: TRBJ2-3; V: TRBV6-5; length: 15; CDR3: CASSPPGTFTDTQYF
J: TRBJ2-3; V: TRBV11-3; length: 19; CDR3: CASSHRQGGNGRPSDTQYF
J: TRBJ2-1; V: TRBV20-1; length: 14; CDR3: CSASGRNLYNEQFF
J: TRBJ2-1; V: TRBV7-6; length: 17; CDR3: CASSLVSGDGIYNEQFF
J: TRBJ2-7; V: TRBV4-3; length: 16; CDR3: CASSQSLSGVSNEQYF
J: TRBJ1-2; V: TRBV20-1; length: 17; CDR3: CSARRTGGEAPNYGYTF
J: TRBJ2-7; V: TRBV12-3/TRBV12-4; length: 12; CDR3: CASSWTRFEQYF